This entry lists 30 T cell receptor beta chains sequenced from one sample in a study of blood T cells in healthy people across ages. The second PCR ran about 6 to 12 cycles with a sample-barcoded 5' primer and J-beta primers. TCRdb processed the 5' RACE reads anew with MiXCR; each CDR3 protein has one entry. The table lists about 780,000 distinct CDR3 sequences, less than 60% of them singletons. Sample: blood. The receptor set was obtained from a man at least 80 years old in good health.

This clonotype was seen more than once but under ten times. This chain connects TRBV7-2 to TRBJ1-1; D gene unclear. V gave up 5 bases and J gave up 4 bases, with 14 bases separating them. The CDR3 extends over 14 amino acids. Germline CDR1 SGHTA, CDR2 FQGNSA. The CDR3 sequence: CASSVVPATTEAFF. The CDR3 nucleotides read TGTGCCAGCAGCGTAGTCCCGGCAACCACTGAAGCTTTCTTT.

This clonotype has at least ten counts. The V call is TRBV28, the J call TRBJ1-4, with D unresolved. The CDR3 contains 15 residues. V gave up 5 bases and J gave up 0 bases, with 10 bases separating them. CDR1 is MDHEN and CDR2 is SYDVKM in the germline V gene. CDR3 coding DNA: TGTGCCAGCAGTCAAACCCGGACAACTAATGAAAAACTGTTTTTT. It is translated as CASSQTRTTNEKLFF.

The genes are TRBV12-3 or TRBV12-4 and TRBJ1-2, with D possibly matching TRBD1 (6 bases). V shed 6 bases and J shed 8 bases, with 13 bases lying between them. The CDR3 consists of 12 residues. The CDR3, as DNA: TGTGCCAGCAGCCCACAGGGTTGGGGCTACACCTTC. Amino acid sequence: CASSPQGWGYTF.

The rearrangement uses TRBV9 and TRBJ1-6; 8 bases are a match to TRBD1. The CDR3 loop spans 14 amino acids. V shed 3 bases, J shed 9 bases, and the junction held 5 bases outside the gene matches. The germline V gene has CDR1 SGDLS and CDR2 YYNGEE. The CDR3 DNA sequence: TGTGCCAGCAGCGGGACAGGGCGGATTTCACCCCTCCACTTT. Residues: CASSGTGRISPLHF.

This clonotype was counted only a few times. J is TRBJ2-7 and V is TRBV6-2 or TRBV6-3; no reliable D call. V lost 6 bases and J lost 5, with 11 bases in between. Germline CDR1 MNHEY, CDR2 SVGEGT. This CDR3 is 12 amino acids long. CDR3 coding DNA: TGTGCCAGCAGCCCCCGATCCAACGAGCAGTACTTC. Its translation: CASSPRSNEQYF.

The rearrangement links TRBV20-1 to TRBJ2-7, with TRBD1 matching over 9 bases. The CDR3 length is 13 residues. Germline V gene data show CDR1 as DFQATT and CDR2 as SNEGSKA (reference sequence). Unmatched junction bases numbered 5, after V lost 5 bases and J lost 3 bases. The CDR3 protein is CSARTGEIYEQYF. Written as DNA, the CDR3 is TGCAGTGCTCGGACAGGGGAGATCTACGAGCAGTACTTC.

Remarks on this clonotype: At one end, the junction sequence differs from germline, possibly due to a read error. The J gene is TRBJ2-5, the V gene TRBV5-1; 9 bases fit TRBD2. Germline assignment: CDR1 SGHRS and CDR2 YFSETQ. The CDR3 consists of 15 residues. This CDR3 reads CACSYLAGVQETQYF. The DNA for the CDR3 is TGCGCCTGCAGCTATTTAGCGGGAGTACAAGAGACCCAGTACTTC.

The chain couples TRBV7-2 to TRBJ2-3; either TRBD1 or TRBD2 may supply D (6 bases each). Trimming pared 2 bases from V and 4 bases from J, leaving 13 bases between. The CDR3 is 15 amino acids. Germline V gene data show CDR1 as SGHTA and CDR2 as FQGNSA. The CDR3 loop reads CASSLTGGQSDTQYF. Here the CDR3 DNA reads TGTGCCAGCAGCTTAACCGGGGGCCAGTCAGATACGCAGTATTTT.

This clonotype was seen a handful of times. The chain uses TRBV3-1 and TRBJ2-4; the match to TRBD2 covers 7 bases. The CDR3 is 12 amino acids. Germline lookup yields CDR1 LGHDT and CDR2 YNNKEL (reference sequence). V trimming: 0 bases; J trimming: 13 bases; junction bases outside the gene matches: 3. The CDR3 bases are TGTGCCAGCAGCCAAGATCTAGCGGAGCAGTACTTC. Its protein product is CASSQDLAEQYF.

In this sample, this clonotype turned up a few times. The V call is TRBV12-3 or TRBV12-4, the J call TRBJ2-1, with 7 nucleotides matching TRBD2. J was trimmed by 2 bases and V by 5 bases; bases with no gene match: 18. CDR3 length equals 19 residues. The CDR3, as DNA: TGTGCCAGCAGTCCCCGCCGGAAAGCGGGATTATCCCCCTACAATGAGCAGTTCTTC. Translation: CASSPRRKAGLSPYNEQFF.

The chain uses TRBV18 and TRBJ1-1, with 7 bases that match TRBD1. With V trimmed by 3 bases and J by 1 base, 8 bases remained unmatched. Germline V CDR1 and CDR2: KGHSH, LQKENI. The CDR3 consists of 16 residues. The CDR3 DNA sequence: TGTGCCAGCTCACCCTTAGGGGGCATGAGGAACACTGAAGCTTTCTTT. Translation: CASSPLGGMRNTEAFF.

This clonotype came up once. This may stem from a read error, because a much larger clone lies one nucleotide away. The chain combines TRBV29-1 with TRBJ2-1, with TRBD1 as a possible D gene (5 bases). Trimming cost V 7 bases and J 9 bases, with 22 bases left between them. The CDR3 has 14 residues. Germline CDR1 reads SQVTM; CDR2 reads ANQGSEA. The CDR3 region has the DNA TGCAGCGAGGGTGTCGGGCTAGGGGCTGGTGAGCAGTTCTTC. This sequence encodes CSEGVGLGAGEQFF.

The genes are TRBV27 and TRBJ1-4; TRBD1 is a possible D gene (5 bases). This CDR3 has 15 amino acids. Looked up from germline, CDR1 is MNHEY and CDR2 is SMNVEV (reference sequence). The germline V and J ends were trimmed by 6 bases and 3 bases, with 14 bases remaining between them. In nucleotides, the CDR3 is TGTGCCAGCAGAGCCTGGGGGGGGGCTAATGAAAAACTGTTTTTT. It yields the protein CASRAWGGANEKLFF.

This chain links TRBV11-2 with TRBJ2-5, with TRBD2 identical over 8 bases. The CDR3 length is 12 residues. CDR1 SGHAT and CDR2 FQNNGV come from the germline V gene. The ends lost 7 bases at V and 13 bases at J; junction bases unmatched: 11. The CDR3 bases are TGTGCCAGCAACTCGACTAGCGAGAAACGGTACTTC. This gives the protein CASNSTSEKRYF.

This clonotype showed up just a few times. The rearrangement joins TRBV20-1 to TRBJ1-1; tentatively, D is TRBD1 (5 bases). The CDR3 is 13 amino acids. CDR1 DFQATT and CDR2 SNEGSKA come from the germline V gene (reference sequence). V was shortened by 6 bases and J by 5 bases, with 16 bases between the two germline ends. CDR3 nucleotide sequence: TGCAGTGCCCCGGTCCAGGAGGGGACTGAAGCTTTCTTT. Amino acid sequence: CSAPVQEGTEAFF.

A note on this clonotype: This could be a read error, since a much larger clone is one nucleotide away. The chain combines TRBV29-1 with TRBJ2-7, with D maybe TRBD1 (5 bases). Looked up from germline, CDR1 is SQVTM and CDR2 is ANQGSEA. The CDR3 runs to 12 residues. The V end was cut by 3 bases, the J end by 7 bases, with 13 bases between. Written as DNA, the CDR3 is TGCAGCGTTGACGGGCAGGGATCGGAGCAGTACTTC. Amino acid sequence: CSVDGQGSEQYF.

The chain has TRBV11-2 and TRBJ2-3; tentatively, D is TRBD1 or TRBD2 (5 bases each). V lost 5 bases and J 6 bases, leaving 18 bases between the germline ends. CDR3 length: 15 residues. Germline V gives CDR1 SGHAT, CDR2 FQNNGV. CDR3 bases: TGTGCCAGCAGCCTCAAACCAGGCGAGGGGGATACGCAGTATTTT. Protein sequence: CASSLKPGEGDTQYF. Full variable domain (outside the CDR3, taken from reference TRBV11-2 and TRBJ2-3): EAGVAQSPRYKIIEKRQSVAFWCNPISGHATLYWYQQILGQGPKLLIQFQNNGVVDDSQLPKDRFSAERLKGVDSTLKIQPAKLEDSAVYLCASSLKPGEGDTQYFGPGTRLTVL.

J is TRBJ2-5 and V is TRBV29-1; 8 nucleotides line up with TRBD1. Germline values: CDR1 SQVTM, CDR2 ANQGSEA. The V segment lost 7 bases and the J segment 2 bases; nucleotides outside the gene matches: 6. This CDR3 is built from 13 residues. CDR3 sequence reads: CSAATGVQETQYF. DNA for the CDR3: TGCAGCGCTGCGACAGGGGTTCAAGAGACCCAGTACTTC.

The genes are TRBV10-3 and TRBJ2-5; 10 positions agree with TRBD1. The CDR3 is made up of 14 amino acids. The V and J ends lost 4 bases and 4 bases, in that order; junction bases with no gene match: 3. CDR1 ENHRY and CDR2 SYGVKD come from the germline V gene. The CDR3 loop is CAISGQGAGETQYF. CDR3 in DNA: TGTGCCATCAGTGGACAGGGGGCAGGAGAGACCCAGTACTTC.

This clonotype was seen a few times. CDR3 in DNA: TGTGCCAGCAGGACGGGACAGCCAGGGGATACGCAGTATTTT. Amino acids: CASRTGQPGDTQYF. The V and J genes are TRBV2 and TRBJ2-3, with 7 bases identical to TRBD1. Germline V gives CDR1 SNHLY, CDR2 FYNNEI. The CDR3 is made up of 14 amino acids. The V segment lost 6 bases and the J segment 6 bases; nucleotides outside the gene matches: 9.

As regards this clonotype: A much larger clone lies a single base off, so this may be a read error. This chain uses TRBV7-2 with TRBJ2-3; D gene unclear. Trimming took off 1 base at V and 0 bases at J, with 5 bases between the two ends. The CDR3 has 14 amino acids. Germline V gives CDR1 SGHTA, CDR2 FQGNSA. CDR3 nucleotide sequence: TGTGCCAGCAGCTTAGACTGGAGCACAGATACGCAGTATTTT. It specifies CASSLDWSTDTQYF.

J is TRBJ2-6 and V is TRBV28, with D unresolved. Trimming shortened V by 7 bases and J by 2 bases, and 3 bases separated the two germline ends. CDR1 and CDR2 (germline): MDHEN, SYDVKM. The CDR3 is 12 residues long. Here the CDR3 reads CASKAGANVLTF. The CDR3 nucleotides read TGTGCCAGCAAGGCTGGGGCCAACGTCCTGACTTTC.

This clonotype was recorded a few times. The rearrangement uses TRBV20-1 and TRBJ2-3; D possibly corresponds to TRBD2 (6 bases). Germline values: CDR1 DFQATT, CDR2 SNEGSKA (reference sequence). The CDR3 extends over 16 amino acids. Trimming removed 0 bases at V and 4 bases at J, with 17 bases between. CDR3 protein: CSARDPAEGLPDTQYF. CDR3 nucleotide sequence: TGCAGTGCTAGAGATCCCGCGGAGGGCCTACCAGATACGCAGTATTTT.

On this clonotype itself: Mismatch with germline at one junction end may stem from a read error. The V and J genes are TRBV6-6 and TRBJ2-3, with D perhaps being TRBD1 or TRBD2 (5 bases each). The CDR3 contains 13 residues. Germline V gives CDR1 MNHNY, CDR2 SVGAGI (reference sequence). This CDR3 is CASKLRGTGTQYF. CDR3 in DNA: TGTGCCAGCAAGTTGAGGGGAACAGGTACGCAGTATTTT.

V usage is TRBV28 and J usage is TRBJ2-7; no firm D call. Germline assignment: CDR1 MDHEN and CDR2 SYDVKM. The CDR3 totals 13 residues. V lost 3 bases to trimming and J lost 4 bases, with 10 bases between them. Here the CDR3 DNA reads TGTGCCAGCAGTTTGTCAGCAACTTACGAGCAGTACTTC. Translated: CASSLSATYEQYF.

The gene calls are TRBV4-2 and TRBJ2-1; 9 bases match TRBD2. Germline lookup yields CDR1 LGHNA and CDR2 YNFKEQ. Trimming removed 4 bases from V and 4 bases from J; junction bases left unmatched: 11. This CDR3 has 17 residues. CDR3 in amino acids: CASSRQTGGRVYNEQFF. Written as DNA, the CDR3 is TGTGCCAGCAGCCGCCAGACTGGCGGGAGGGTATACAATGAGCAGTTCTTC.

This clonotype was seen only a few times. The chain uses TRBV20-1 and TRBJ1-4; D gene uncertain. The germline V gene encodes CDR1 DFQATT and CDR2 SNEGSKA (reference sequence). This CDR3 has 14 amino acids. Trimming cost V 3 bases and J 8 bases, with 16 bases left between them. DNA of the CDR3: TGCAGTGCTAGCCTGGGGTTGGCGGGCGAAAAACTGTTTTTT. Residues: CSASLGLAGEKLFF.

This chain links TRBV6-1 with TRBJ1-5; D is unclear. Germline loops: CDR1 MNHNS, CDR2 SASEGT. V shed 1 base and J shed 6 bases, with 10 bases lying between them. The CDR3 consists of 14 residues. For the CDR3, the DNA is TGTGCCAGCAGTGAAGGGAGAGCTAGTCAGCCCCAGCATTTT. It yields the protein CASSEGRASQPQHF.

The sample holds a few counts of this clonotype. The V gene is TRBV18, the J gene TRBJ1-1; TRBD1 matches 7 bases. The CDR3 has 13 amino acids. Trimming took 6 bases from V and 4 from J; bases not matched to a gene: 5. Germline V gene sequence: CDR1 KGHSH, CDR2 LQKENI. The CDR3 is CASSRGPGTEAFF. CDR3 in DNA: TGTGCCAGCTCTAGGGGGCCGGGCACTGAAGCTTTCTTT.

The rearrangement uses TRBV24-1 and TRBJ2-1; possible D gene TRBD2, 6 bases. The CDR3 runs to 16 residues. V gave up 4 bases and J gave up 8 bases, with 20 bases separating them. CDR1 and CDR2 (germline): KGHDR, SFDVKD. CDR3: CATSDPRMSGDDEQFF. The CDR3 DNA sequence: TGTGCCACCAGTGACCCCAGAATGTCGGGAGATGATGAGCAGTTCTTC.